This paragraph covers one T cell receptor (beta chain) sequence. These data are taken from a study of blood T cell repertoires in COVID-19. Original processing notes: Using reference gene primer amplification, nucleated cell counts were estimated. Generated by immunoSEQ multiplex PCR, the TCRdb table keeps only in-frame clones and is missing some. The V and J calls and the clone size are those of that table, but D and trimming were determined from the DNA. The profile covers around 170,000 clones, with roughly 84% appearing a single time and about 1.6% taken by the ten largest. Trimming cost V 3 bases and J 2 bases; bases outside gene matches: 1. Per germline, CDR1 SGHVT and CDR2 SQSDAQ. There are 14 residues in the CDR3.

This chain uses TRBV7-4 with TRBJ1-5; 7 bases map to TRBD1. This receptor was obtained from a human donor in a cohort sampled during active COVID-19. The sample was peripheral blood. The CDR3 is CASSLGQRNQPQHF. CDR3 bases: TGTGCCAGCAGCTTGGGACAGCGCAATCAGCCCCAGCATTTT.